This record covers a single T cell receptor (beta chain). Trimming pared 4 bases from V and 0 bases from J, leaving 13 bases between. CDR1 is SGHRS and CDR2 is YFSETQ in the germline V gene. The CDR3 loop spans 15 amino acids. Vbeta (60) and Jbeta (13) primers were used in the PCR. Sequencing was performed with immunoSEQ multiplex PCR; in TCRdb, only in-frame clones are kept and a portion is missing. Of around 54,000 clones detected, roughly 80% appear once; the ten largest clones hold 8.1%. These data originate in a study of cytomegalovirus exposure and HLA in healthy donors. This chain links TRBV5-1 with TRBJ1-1, with D possibly being TRBD1 (6 bases). Source material: PBMCs. This TCR derives from a young man in good health and CMV-seropositive. The CDR3 region has the DNA TGCGCCAGCAGCGGATGGGGGACATTGAACACTGAAGCTTTCTTT. The encoded protein is CASSGWGTLNTEAFF.